Reported below is one TCR beta chain. As yet, its antigen is unknown. Clones were sequenced by immunoSEQ multiplex PCR, and TCRdb holds only the in-frame ones, with some missing. The sample has about 95,000 clones, about 88% seen once. This CDR3 is built from 14 residues. V gave up 4 bases and J gave up 5 bases; unmatched junction bases: 6. The germline CDR1 and CDR2 sequences are SGHDT and YYEEEE. These data belong to a study of OX40 agonist ivuxolimab in advanced cancers. Points from the study as a whole: In general, CD8+ T cells held more expanded clones than CD4+ did, on average.

The starting material was CD4+ or CD8+ T cells sorted from blood, obtained in a trial of the OX40 agonist ivuxolimab. The V call is TRBV5-6, the J call TRBJ2-1; 7 bases are a match to TRBD2. The clonotype originates from an adult with an advanced solid tumor such as melanoma, head and neck, liver or kidney cancer. The chain's CDR3 is CASSPKGLNNEQFF. In nucleotides, the CDR3 is TGTGCCAGCAGCCCAAAGGGACTAAACAATGAGCAGTTCTTC.